This TCR beta chain is drawn from a study of regulatory T cells in long-lasting Graves disease. Findings and caveats of the study: Favored gene segments in persistent disease were TRBV28, TRBJ1-2 and TRBJ2-5. Newly diagnosed Graves' patients had higher TCR diversity than persistent ones.

The time point was: newly diagnosed GD, antithyroid drugs for less than 3 months. PBMC-extracted RNA yielded the TCR library. In building TCR beta libraries, iRepertoire HTBI primers were used together with Arm-PCR of CDR3 regions. MiXCR, applied by TCRdb to the multiplex PCR reads, yields one record per CDR3 protein. The table has 350,000 to 500,000 distinct CDR3 sequences, approximately 16% seen once. CDR1 is DFQATT and CDR2 is SNEGSKA in the germline V gene (reference sequence). The CDR3 loop spans 14 amino acids. Germline trimming cut 6 bases from V and 3 bases from J; bases unmatched to any gene: 6. With respect to this clonotype: Its antigen is undetermined.

The same sample was also studied in work on T cells in Graves' hyperthyroidism and ophthalmopathy. That report notes: HTBI primers drove first-round RT-PCR of the TCR CDR3.

The chain employs TRBV20-1 and TRBJ2-2; 8 bases map to TRBD1. The sequenced sample was peripheral blood mononuclear cells (PBMCs), obtained at new diagnosis, from a patient treated with antithyroid drugs. This TCR derives from a woman between 18 and 29 years old with Graves disease. CDR3 sequence: CSAATGAHTGELFF. DNA of the CDR3: TGCAGTGCAGCGACAGGGGCGCACACCGGGGAGCTGTTTTTT.